The 21 T cell receptor beta chains below were found in one sample sequenced in a study of control samples from healthy donors and cancer patients. Clones were read by immunoSEQ multiplex PCR, and TCRdb kept only the in-frame ones, dropping some. The sample includes about 150,000 clones, about 93% seen only once; the top ten take 14%. The sequenced sample consisted of PBMCs. These receptors originate from a man aged 55 to 69 with colorectal cancer.

The CDR3 DNA sequence: TGTGCCAGCAGCTTGCTAGGACAGGGGAAGGCTGGAAACACCATATATTTT. Its translation is CASSLLGQGKAGNTIYF. The J gene is TRBJ1-3, the V gene TRBV7-2; TRBD1 agrees at 9 bases. This CDR3 is built from 17 residues. Per germline, CDR1 SGHTA and CDR2 FQGNSA. With V trimmed by 3 bases and J by 2 bases, 8 bases remained unmatched.

The genes are TRBV3-1 (or the pseudogene TRBV3-2) and TRBJ1-4; no reliable D call. This CDR3 is built from 14 residues. Per germline, CDR1 LGHDT and CDR2 YNNKEL (reference sequence). V shed 5 bases and J shed 8 bases, with 15 bases lying between them. The CDR3 protein is CASSSHQAREKLFF. For the CDR3, the DNA is TGTGCCAGCAGCTCACACCAGGCTCGGGAAAAACTGTTTTTT.

This rearrangement joins TRBV7-2 to TRBJ2-5; D is unresolved. The CDR3 length is 14 residues. The germline V gene has CDR1 SGHTA and CDR2 FQGNSA. V dropped 2 bases and J dropped 5 bases, with 12 bases sitting between them. The CDR3 reads CASSLTRSGETQYF. The CDR3 coding sequence is TGTGCCAGCAGCTTAACACGGTCCGGGGAGACCCAGTACTTC. The variable domain in full, with the rest retrieved from reference TRBV7-2 and TRBJ2-5, is GAGVSQSPSNKVTEKGKDVELRCDPISGHTALYWYRQSLGQGLEFLIYFQGNSAPDKSGLPSDRFSAERTGGSVSTLTIQRTQQEDSAVYLCASSLTRSGETQYFGPGTRLLVL.

This clone was detected once. The chain combines TRBV2 with TRBJ2-7, with D perhaps given as TRBD1 or TRBD2 (5 bases each). The V end was cut by 8 bases, the J end by 2 bases, with 10 bases between. Germline V gene lookup returns CDR1 SNHLY and CDR2 FYNNEI. This CDR3 region has 12 residues. CDR3: CASHRDPYEQYF. The CDR3 nucleotides are TGTGCCAGCCACCGGGACCCCTACGAGCAGTACTTC.

This chain joins TRBV6-2 or TRBV6-3 and TRBJ2-1, with 11 positions matching TRBD2. The length of the CDR3 is 18 residues. Trimming at V came to 6 bases and at J to 2 bases, leaving 12 bases not matched to a gene. CDR1 and CDR2 from the germline V gene are MNHEY and SVGEGT. The CDR3 sequence: CASSTRLAGRTTYNEQFF. The CDR3 bases are TGTGCCAGCAGCACGAGACTAGCGGGGCGGACGACCTACAATGAGCAGTTCTTC.

In DNA, the CDR3 is TGTGCCAGCAGCTTTGTAGGGCGGGAGACCCAGTACTTC. Residues: CASSFVGRETQYF. V is TRBV7-2 and J is TRBJ2-5; no firm D call. V dropped 3 bases and J dropped 5 bases, with 10 bases sitting between them. CDR3 length equals 13 residues. From germline, CDR1 is SGHTA and CDR2 FQGNSA.

V and J are TRBV4-1 and TRBJ1-1, with D uncertain. The CDR3 runs 13 residues. V was shortened by 4 bases and J by 1 base, with 7 bases between the two germline ends. Germline V gene sequence: CDR1 MGHRA, CDR2 YSYEKL. The CDR3 protein is CASSPSPNTEAFF. The CDR3 nucleotides read TGCGCCAGCAGCCCGAGCCCGAACACTGAAGCTTTCTTT.

The chain couples TRBV6-6 to TRBJ1-1, with D tentatively TRBD1 (5 bases). V was trimmed by 8 bases and J by 0 bases, leaving 13 bases between them. The length of the CDR3 is 14 residues. From germline, CDR1 is MNHNY and CDR2 SVGAGI (reference sequence). CDR3 in amino acids: CASQLRGLNTEAFF. For the CDR3, the DNA is TGTGCCAGCCAGTTACGGGGGTTGAACACTGAAGCTTTCTTT.

The J gene is TRBJ1-6, the V gene TRBV2, with TRBD1 identical over 7 bases. The CDR3 is made up of 13 amino acids. V lost 8 bases to trimming and J lost 13 bases; unmatched junction nucleotides: 11. The germline V gene has CDR1 SNHLY and CDR2 FYNNEI. CDR3 residues: CASLGQAGEPLHF. The CDR3 DNA is TGTGCCAGCCTCGGACAGGCAGGTGAGCCCCTCCACTTT.

The chain couples TRBV6-1 to TRBJ1-1; TRBD1 is a possible D gene (5 bases). V gave up 3 bases and J gave up 4 bases, with 15 bases separating them. This CDR3 region has 15 residues. Germline-derived CDR1 and CDR2 are MNHNS and SASEGT. CDR3 nucleotide sequence: TGTGCCAGCAGTGACGGGAGCTCAGGGATCACTGAAGCTTTCTTT. It yields the protein CASSDGSSGITEAFF.

The chain recombines TRBV10-3 with TRBJ1-2, with a weak D call TRBD1 (6 bases). Germline CDR1 ENHRY, CDR2 SYGVKD. This CDR3 is 14 amino acids long. V gave up 2 bases and J gave up 8 bases, with 15 bases separating them. The CDR3 nucleotides read TGTGCCATCAGTGAGGCACAGGGTTTGGTGGGCTACACCTTC. The encoded protein is CAISEAQGLVGYTF.

The gene calls are TRBV2 and TRBJ2-1; 9 bases match TRBD2. CDR3 size: 15 residues. With 3 bases clipped from V and 9 bases from J, the junction kept 9 bases outside the gene matches. The germline CDR1 and CDR2 sequences are SNHLY and FYNNEI. The CDR3 protein is CASSEFAGGPVEQFF. In DNA form, the CDR3 reads TGTGCCAGCAGTGAGTTTGCGGGGGGGCCGGTTGAGCAGTTCTTC.

The CDR3 protein is CASSYIDRTNSPLHF. In DNA, the CDR3 is TGTGCCAGCAGCTACATCGACAGGACAAATTCACCCCTCCACTTT. The chain is built from TRBV5-4 and TRBJ1-6; D is possibly TRBD1 (6 bases). The V end was cut by 3 bases, the J end by 7 bases, with 14 bases between. The germline V gene has CDR1 SGHNT and CDR2 YYREEE (reference sequence). The CDR3 covers 15 residues.

The chain combines TRBV7-2 with TRBJ2-4; the D gene is possibly TRBD1 (6 bases). The V end lost 4 bases, the J end lost 0 bases, and 13 bases lay between the germline ends. The CDR3 consists of 16 residues. Germline CDR1 is SGHTA and CDR2 is FQGNSA. CDR3 coding DNA: TGTGCCAGCAGCTCACCGCAGGGGAAAGCCAAAAACATTCAGTACTTC. Its protein product is CASSSPQGKAKNIQYF.

This clone was counted a few times. V is TRBV28 and J is TRBJ1-5, with TRBD1 matching 8 bases. Trimming at V came to 4 bases and at J to 7 bases, leaving 12 bases not matched to a gene. The germline CDR1 and CDR2 sequences are MDHEN and SYDVKM. The CDR3 sequence is 16 residues long. The CDR3 DNA reads TGTGCCAGCAGTTCAGGACAGGGCGAGCCGGCGCAGCCCCAGCATTTT. It translates to CASSSGQGEPAQPQHF.

J is TRBJ1-2 and V is TRBV5-6; D remains unclear. There are 12 residues in the CDR3. Per the germline V gene, CDR1 is SGHDT and CDR2 is YYEEEE. V was trimmed by 0 bases and J by 8 bases, leaving 8 bases between them. CDR3 nucleotide sequence: TGTGCCAGCAGCTTGGACGGAAGCGGCTACACCTTC. Translating it yields CASSLDGSGYTF.

The chain links TRBV27 to TRBJ1-2, with 8 bases fitting TRBD1. The ends lost 5 bases at V and 5 bases at J; junction bases unmatched: 13. CDR3 length: 16 amino acids. Per germline, CDR1 MNHEY and CDR2 SMNVEV (reference sequence). The CDR3 is CASSGLKQGVWYGYTF. The CDR3 DNA is TGTGCCAGCAGTGGGCTTAAACAGGGGGTGTGGTATGGCTACACCTTC.

The chain recombines TRBV6-4 with TRBJ1-2; perhaps TRBD1 as D (5 bases). Germline CDR1 and CDR2: MRHNA and SNTAGT. The CDR3 extends over 11 amino acids. V lost 10 bases, J lost 0 bases, and 6 bases lay in between. CDR3 nucleotide sequence: TGTGCCACACAGGCTAACTATGGCTACACCTTC. It specifies CATQANYGYTF.

This clone was seen once. CDR3 in DNA: TGCAGTGCTATGATCTACGAGCAGTACTTC. Its translation: CSAMIYEQYF. The rearrangement joins TRBV20-1 to TRBJ2-7; D is unclear. Germline V CDR1 and CDR2: DFQATT, SNEGSKA (reference sequence). The CDR3 has 10 amino acids. V lost 4 bases, J lost 3 bases, and 4 bases lay in between.

The chain joins TRBV18 to TRBJ1-3; D unresolved. V gave up 2 bases and J gave up 5 bases, with 7 bases separating them. The CDR3 runs to 13 residues. Germline assignment: CDR1 KGHSH and CDR2 LQKENI. The DNA for the CDR3 is TGTGCCAGCTCACCAGAGGGAAGAAACACCATATATTTT. It codes for CASSPEGRNTIYF.

The chain is built from TRBV3-1 (or the pseudogene TRBV3-2) and TRBJ1-1, with TRBD1 identical over 7 bases. Germline trimming cut 1 base from V and 4 bases from J; bases unmatched to any gene: 3. The germline V gene encodes CDR1 LGHDT and CDR2 YNNKEL (reference sequence). This CDR3 comprises 14 residues. In DNA, the CDR3 is TGTGCCAGCAGCCAAGCAGGGGGGACCACTGAAGCTTTCTTT. This codes for CASSQAGGTTEAFF.